This TCR beta chain was retrieved from a study of blood T cell repertoires in COVID-19. As for the study in general: Two negative PCRs, clearance, or symptom resolution were required of recovered Cohort 3 donors. The study drew acute and convalescent COVID-19 samples from the United States, Italy and Spain.

This CDR3 is 16 amino acids long. CDR1 is LGHDT and CDR2 is YNNKEL in the germline V gene (reference sequence). Trimming stripped 3 bases from V and 9 bases from J, with 18 bases between. Study members were between 18 and 89 years old and lived in around 24 US regions. Some clones are missing from TCRdb's copy, which holds only in-frame ones; the method was immunoSEQ multiplex PCR. The table has 400,000 or so clones, about 89% seen once. V usage is TRBV3-1 (or the pseudogene TRBV3-2) and J usage is TRBJ1-6; tentatively, D is TRBD1 (5 bases). The clonotype was recovered from a man aged 35-49 years in a cohort exposed to, infected with or recovered from COVID-19 (not recorded which). Material: PBMCs or T cells enriched from blood (not recorded which). The CDR3 loop is CASSHDRDLFGSPLHF. CDR3 nucleotide sequence: TGTGCCAGCAGCCATGACCGGGACTTATTTGGTTCACCCCTCCACTTT.